This is a list of T cell receptor beta chains from one sample in a study of cytotoxic CD8 clonotypes in ibrutinib-treated CLL. Sequenced by immunoSEQ multiplex PCR; TCRdb stores in-frame clones only, minus some. This sample has roughly 300,000 clones, with more than 70% found just once. The specimen comprised PBMCs, sampled at disease progression, from a patient treated with ibrutinib. The source is a human donor with chronic lymphocytic leukemia. CDR3s include the opening cysteine and the closing phenylalanine or tryptophan. A D gene is named only where the DNA matches it firmly. Clone size is given for some rows only: seen once, a few or many times, or a class if the clone is expanded.

TGTGCCAGCAGCCCCTCAGGGGGGGAAGCGGCAGATACGCAGTATTTT | CASSPSGGEAADTQYF | TRBV9 | - | once | TRBJ2-3
TGCGCCAGCAGCCCAACGCCTGGAGCGAACACCGGGGAGCTGTTTTTT | CASSPTPGANTGELFF | TRBV4-1 | - | few | TRBJ2-2
TGTGCCAGCAGTTCAGGGACAGCTTATGGCTACACCTTC | CASSSGTAYGYTF | TRBV27 | TRBD1 | - | TRBJ1-2
TGTGCCAGCAGACAACTGAGGCGGGGGCCACACCTGACCTCCGACGAGCAGTACTTC | CASRQLRRGPHLTSDEQYF | TRBV11-2 | - | - | TRBJ2-7
TGTGCCTGGATGACAGGGCAAGAGACCCAGTACTTC | CAWMTGQETQYF | TRBV30 | TRBD1 | - | TRBJ2-5
TGTGCCAGTAGTCAACGAGATACGCAGTATTTT | CASSQRDTQYF | TRBV19 | - | - | TRBJ2-3
TGTGCCAGCAGCTTACGGTACCAAGAGACCCAGTACTTC | CASSLRYQETQYF | TRBV9 | - | - | TRBJ2-5
TGTGCCAGCAGTAGGTTTTCAGCGGCGGCCAAAAACATTCAGTACTTC | CASSRFSAAAKNIQYF | TRBV28 | - | - | TRBJ2-4
TGTGCCACCAGCGGGGGGTGGGGCACCGGGGAGCTGTTTTTT | CATSGGWGTGELFF | TRBV15 | - | - | TRBJ2-2
TGTGCCAGCAGCCAAGAAGATATTTCTAACTATGGCTACACCTTC | CASSQEDISNYGYTF | TRBV4-2 | - | - | TRBJ1-2
TGTGCCAGCAGCTTGGGCGGGGAGTACGAGCAGTACTTC | CASSLGGEYEQYF | TRBV7-2 | - | - | TRBJ2-7
TGTGCCAGCAGCTCGCGGACGGGCCGAGAGCAGTACTTC | CASSSRTGREQYF | TRBV7-2 | - | - | TRBJ2-7
TGCGCCAGCAGGGGACTAGCGGGGGTTGTGGGGGAGACCCAGTACTTC | CASRGLAGVVGETQYF | TRBV4-1 | TRBD2 | few | TRBJ2-5
TGTGCCAGCAGCCCCTGGGGACCGACCTACGAGCAGTACTTC | CASSPWGPTYEQYF | TRBV7-9 | - | - | TRBJ2-7
TGTGCCAGCAGTTTATGGGGTTTCTATGGCTACACCTTC | CASSLWGFYGYTF | TRBV6-5 | - | - | TRBJ1-2
TGTGCCAGTAGTGGAGGCCGTTTTCTAGCGGGGAAGGAGGAGGAGCAGTACTTC | CASSGGRFLAGKEEEQYF | TRBV19 | TRBD2 | - | TRBJ2-7
TGTGCCAGCAACTGGCGGGAGGTCTACAATGAGCAGTTCTTC | CASNWREVYNEQFF | TRBV6-5 | TRBD2 | - | TRBJ2-1
TGTGCCAGCTCACGTGGGACAGGGGGCGGCTATGGCTACACCTTC | CASSRGTGGGYGYTF | TRBV18 | TRBD1 | - | TRBJ1-2
TGCAGTGCTAGAAAGCATGAGCAGTTCTTC | CSARKHEQFF | TRBV20-1 | - | - | TRBJ2-1
TGTGCCAGCAGCTCGACAGGGGAATACGAGCAGTACTTC | CASSSTGEYEQYF | TRBV13 | TRBD1 | once | TRBJ2-7
TGTGCCAGCAGCTTAACGGGGTGGGGGAATGAGCAGTTCTTC | CASSLTGWGNEQFF | TRBV11-2 | - | few | TRBJ2-1
TGTGCCAGCAGCGTAGGGGGACTAGCGGGATCGTTCGAGCAGTACTTC | CASSVGGLAGSFEQYF | TRBV9 | TRBD2 | - | TRBJ2-7
TGTGCCAGCAGCTTACTTCTCCCGGGACAGGGGAGTTACGAGCAGTACTTC | CASSLLLPGQGSYEQYF | TRBV7-8 | TRBD1 | - | TRBJ2-7
TGTGCCAGCAGTTACCGCGGGGGGGCAGATACGCAGTATTTT | CASSYRGGADTQYF | TRBV6-6 | TRBD2 | - | TRBJ2-3
TGCAGCGCCGACAGGGGCGGAGAGACCCAGTACTTC | CSADRGGETQYF | TRBV29-1 | TRBD1 | - | TRBJ2-5
TGTGCCAGCAGTTTTGTAGGTGAGAACACTGAAGCTTTCTTT | CASSFVGENTEAFF | TRBV28 | - | few | TRBJ1-1
TGTGCCAGCAGTGAAGTCCCTAGCGGGAGGGCGAGGGAGCAGTACTTC | CASSEVPSGRAREQYF | TRBV2 | TRBD2 | - | TRBJ2-7
TGCGCCAGCAGCCGGCGGGAACTCCCCACGGAAGCTTTCTTT | CASSRRELPTEAFF | TRBV5-1 | - | - | TRBJ1-1
TGTGCCAGCAGCTTGTCCCGTGTGGGCTCCTACGAGCAGTACTTC | CASSLSRVGSYEQYF | TRBV13 | - | - | TRBJ2-7
TGTGCCAGCAGCGTTTCCGGACTAGCGGGACTTAACACCGGGGAGCTGTTTTTT | CASSVSGLAGLNTGELFF | TRBV9 | TRBD2 | - | TRBJ2-2
TGTGCCAGCAGTGAAATTAAGGGAGGAGGGGTATTGAGCAATCAGCCCCAGCATTTT | CASSEIKGGGVLSNQPQHF | TRBV6-1 | - | - | TRBJ1-5
TGTGCCAGCTCACCCAAGTGGGGGAACAATCAGCCCCAGCATTTT | CASSPKWGNNQPQHF | TRBV18 | - | - | TRBJ1-5
TGCGCCAGCGCGCCCCCGAAGACGGTTAGCTCCTACGAGCAGTACTTC | CASAPPKTVSSYEQYF | TRBV10-2 | - | - | TRBJ2-7
TGCGCCAGCAGCTTCAGTCCGGGACTAGCGGGAGTCTATGAGCAGTTCTTC | CASSFSPGLAGVYEQFF | TRBV5-1 | TRBD2 | - | TRBJ2-1
TGTGCCAGTTGTACAGGGTTGTACAATGAGCAGTTCTTC | CASCTGLYNEQFF | TRBV19 | - | - | TRBJ2-1
TGTGCCAGCAGTTACCGATGGGACAATGTGGTAGGGGCCCAGTACTTC | CASSYRWDNVVGAQYF | TRBV6-5 | - | - | TRBJ2-5
TGTGCCAGCAGCACCCGGACAGGGCAAGATACGCAGTATTTT | CASSTRTGQDTQYF | TRBV7-2 | TRBD1 | - | TRBJ2-3
TGTGCCAGCAGCTTAGATCCGCACTATGGCTACACCTTC | CASSLDPHYGYTF | TRBV7-9 | - | - | TRBJ1-2
TGTGCCAGCAGCTTAGGGCGGGGGTTTCAAGAGACCCAGTACTTC | CASSLGRGFQETQYF | TRBV11-2 | TRBD2 | - | TRBJ2-5
TGTGCCAGCAGCTTCCGGGACGAAACCTACGAGCAGTACTTC | CASSFRDETYEQYF | TRBV9 | - | - | TRBJ2-7
TGTGCCAGCAGCTTGCGATTGACTAGTTTTTTCCACGAGCAGTACTTC | CASSLRLTSFFHEQYF | TRBV11-2 | - | - | TRBJ2-7
TGTGCCAGCAGCTCAACCGACAGGACCTACGAGCAGTACTTC | CASSSTDRTYEQYF | TRBV5-6 | - | - | TRBJ2-7
TGTGCCAGCAGCTTCACGGGAGGGACCAAAAACATTCAGTACTTC | CASSFTGGTKNIQYF | TRBV7-2 | TRBD2 | - | TRBJ2-4
TGCGCCAGCAGCACGGGACAGTTTGGCTACACCTTC | CASSTGQFGYTF | TRBV5-1 | TRBD1 | - | TRBJ1-2
TGTGCCAGCAGTTTTAGCCGTGACAGGAGCTCCTACGAGCAGTACTTC | CASSFSRDRSSYEQYF | TRBV6-5 | - | many | TRBJ2-7
TGTGCCAGCTCACCGGAGGCTAGCGGCGAGCAGTACTTC | CASSPEASGEQYF | TRBV18 | TRBD2 | - | TRBJ2-7
TGCGCCAGCCAGGACAGAGCTAATGAAAAACTGTTTTTT | CASQDRANEKLFF | TRBV5-1 | - | - | TRBJ1-4
TGTGCCAGCAGCCCCGGGACGCGTTATGGCTACACCTTC | CASSPGTRYGYTF | TRBV5-6 | - | - | TRBJ1-2
TGTGCCAGCCGTGGGGGGGATTTCGATCAGCCCCAGCATTTT | CASRGGDFDQPQHF | TRBV2 | - | few | TRBJ1-5
TGCAGCGTTGAAACCGGACGCAGGCAGTACTTC | CSVETGRRQYF | TRBV29-1 | - | once | TRBJ2-7
TGTGCCAGCAGCTATCTAGCGGGATACTACGAGCAGTACTTC | CASSYLAGYYEQYF | TRBV6-6 | TRBD2 | - | TRBJ2-7
TGCGCCAGCAGCCAAGATTGGCGTCCAGGGGGGGAAGCAGATACGCAGTATTTT | CASSQDWRPGGEADTQYF | TRBV4-1 | - | - | TRBJ2-3
TGTGCCAGCAGCCACCTCGGGACTAGCGGGAGGTTCGACACCGGGGAGCTGTTTTTT | CASSHLGTSGRFDTGELFF | TRBV7-9 | TRBD2 | - | TRBJ2-2
TGCGCCAGCAGCCTCAGGGTGCTGGGGACCGGGGAGCTGTTTTTT | CASSLRVLGTGELFF | TRBV4-1 | - | few | TRBJ2-2
TGTGCCAGCAGTTCCCCCGGGAGGGGCTATGGCTACACCTTC | CASSSPGRGYGYTF | TRBV27 | - | few | TRBJ1-2
TGTGCCAGCAGCACGACAGGGGGCAACACTGAAGCTTTCTTT | CASSTTGGNTEAFF | TRBV7-3 | TRBD1 | - | TRBJ1-1
TGTGCCAGCAGTCCGGGACTAGCGGGGCCCTACGAGCAGTACTTC | CASSPGLAGPYEQYF | TRBV28 | TRBD2 | - | TRBJ2-7
TGTGCCAGCAGCTTAATAGGGAACGAGCAGTACTTC | CASSLIGNEQYF | TRBV7-6 | - | - | TRBJ2-7